This T cell receptor beta chain was identified in a study of CD8+CD57+ T cells in acquired aplastic anemia. Germline-derived CDR1 and CDR2 are DFQATT and SNEGSKA (reference sequence). Trimming removed 6 bases at V and 0 bases at J, with 14 bases between. The CDR3 sequence is 14 residues long. Profiling that covered TCR beta VDJ and CDR3 relied on genomic DNA as its template. Using its own MiXCR run on the reads, TCRdb lists one record per CDR3 protein. The sample yields about 160,000 distinct CDR3 sequences, approximately 40% seen once. The TCR was taken from a human donor in good health. J is TRBJ2-5 and V is TRBV20-1; D is unclear. The sample was sorted CD4+, CD8+, or CD8+CD57+ T cells (not recorded which) from PBMCs. For the CDR3, the DNA is TGCAGTGCCGGCAGACATGGGAACCAAGAGACCCAGTACTTC. The encoded protein is CSAGRHGNQETQYF.